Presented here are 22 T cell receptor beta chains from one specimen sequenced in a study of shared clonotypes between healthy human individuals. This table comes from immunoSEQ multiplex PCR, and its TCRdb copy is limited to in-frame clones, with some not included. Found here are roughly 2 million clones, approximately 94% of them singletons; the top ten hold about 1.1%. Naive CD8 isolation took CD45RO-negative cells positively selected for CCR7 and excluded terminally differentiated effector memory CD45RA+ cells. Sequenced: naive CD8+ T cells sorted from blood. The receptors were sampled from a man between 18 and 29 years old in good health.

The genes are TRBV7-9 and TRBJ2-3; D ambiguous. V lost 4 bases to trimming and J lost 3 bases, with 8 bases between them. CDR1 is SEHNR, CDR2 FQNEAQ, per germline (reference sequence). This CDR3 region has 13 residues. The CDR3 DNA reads TGTGCCAGCAGCTCCACTCTGACAGATACGCAGTATTTT. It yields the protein CASSSTLTDTQYF.

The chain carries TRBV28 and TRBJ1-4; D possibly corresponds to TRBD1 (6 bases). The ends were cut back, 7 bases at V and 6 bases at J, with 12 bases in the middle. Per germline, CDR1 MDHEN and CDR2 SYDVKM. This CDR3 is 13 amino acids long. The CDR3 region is CASTPGGDEKLFF. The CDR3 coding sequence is TGTGCCAGCACCCCGGGGGGCGATGAAAAACTGTTTTTT.

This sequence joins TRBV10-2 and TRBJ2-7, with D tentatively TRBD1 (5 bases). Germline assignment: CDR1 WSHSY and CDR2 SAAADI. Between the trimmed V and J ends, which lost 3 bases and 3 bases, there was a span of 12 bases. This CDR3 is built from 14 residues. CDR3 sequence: CASSEDPGFYEQYF. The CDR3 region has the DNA TGCGCCAGCAGTGAAGATCCAGGGTTCTACGAGCAGTACTTC.

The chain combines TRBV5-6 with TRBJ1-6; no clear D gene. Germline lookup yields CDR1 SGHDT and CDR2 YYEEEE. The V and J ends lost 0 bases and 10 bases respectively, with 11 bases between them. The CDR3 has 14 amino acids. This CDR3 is CASSLAKRVSPLHF. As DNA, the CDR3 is TGTGCCAGCAGCTTGGCCAAGAGGGTATCACCCCTCCACTTT.

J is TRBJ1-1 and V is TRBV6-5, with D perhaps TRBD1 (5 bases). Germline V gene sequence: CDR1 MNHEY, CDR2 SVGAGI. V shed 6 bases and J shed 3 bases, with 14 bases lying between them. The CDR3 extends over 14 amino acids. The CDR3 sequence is CASRGTDLHTEAFF. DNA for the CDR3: TGTGCCAGCAGGGGGACGGATTTGCACACTGAAGCTTTCTTT.

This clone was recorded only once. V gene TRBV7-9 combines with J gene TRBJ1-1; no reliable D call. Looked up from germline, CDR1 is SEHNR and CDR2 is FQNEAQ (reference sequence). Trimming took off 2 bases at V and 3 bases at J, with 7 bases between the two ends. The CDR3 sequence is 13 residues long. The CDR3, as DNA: TGTGCCAGCAGCTTACCCCTCTACACTGAAGCTTTCTTT. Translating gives CASSLPLYTEAFF.

The CDR3 region has the DNA TGCGCCAGCAGCCAGACGACAGGGACAAATGAGCAGTTCTTC. This sequence encodes CASSQTTGTNEQFF. The chain is built from TRBV4-1 and TRBJ2-1, with 7 bases lining up with TRBD1. Germline V gene data show CDR1 as MGHRA and CDR2 as YSYEKL. This CDR3 region has 14 residues. Germline trimming cut 3 bases from V and 7 bases from J; bases unmatched to any gene: 6.

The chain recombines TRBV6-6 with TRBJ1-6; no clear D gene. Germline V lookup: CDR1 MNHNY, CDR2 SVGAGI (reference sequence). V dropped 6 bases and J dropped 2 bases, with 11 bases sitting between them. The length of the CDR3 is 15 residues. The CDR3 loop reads CASRIEGTYNSPLHF. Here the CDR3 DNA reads TGTGCCAGCAGAATAGAGGGAACCTATAATTCACCCCTCCACTTT.

CDR3 amino acids: CASSPAGLAGELLEFF. The CDR3, as DNA: TGTGCCAGCAGCCCAGCGGGGCTAGCGGGAGAATTGTTGGAGTTCTTC. V is TRBV7-9 and J is TRBJ2-1, with 10 bases aligning to TRBD2. Trimming removed 5 bases from V and 14 bases from J; junction bases left unmatched: 18. The V gene's germline CDR1 is SEHNR and CDR2 FQNEAQ (reference sequence). The CDR3 extends over 16 amino acids.

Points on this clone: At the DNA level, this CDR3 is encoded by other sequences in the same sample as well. CDR3 DNA: TGTGCCAGCAGCCTAGCGGGTAGCACAGATACGCAGTATTTT. It translates to CASSLAGSTDTQYF. The chain links TRBV6-5 to TRBJ2-3, with TRBD2 identical over 8 bases. Germline loops: CDR1 MNHEY, CDR2 SVGAGI. This CDR3 comprises 14 residues. Trimming cost V 6 bases and J 0 bases; bases outside gene matches: 2.

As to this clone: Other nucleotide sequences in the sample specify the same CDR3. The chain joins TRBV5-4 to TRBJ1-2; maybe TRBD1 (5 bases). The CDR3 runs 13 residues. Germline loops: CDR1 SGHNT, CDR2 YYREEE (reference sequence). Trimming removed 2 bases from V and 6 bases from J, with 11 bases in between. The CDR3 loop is CASSFQGGNGYTF. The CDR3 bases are TGTGCCAGCAGCTTCCAGGGAGGTAATGGCTACACCTTC.

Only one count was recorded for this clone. Here the CDR3 reads CASSIAAGDGHEQYF. The CDR3 DNA sequence: TGTGCCAGTAGTATAGCTGCAGGGGACGGCCACGAGCAGTACTTC. The rearrangement links TRBV19 to TRBJ2-7; tentatively, D is TRBD1 (6 bases). The germline V and J ends were trimmed by 1 base and 5 bases, with 15 bases remaining between them. The CDR3 length is 15 residues. CDR1 is LNHDA, CDR2 SQIVND, per germline (reference sequence).

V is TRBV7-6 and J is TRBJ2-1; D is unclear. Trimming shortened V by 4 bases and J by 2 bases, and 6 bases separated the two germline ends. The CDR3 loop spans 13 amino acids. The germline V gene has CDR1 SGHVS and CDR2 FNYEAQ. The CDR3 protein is CASSSTAYNEQFF. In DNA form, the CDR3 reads TGTGCCAGCAGCTCGACTGCCTACAATGAGCAGTTCTTC.

In DNA form, the CDR3 reads TGTGCCAGCTCACCACCCCGGGGGTCTCTCTACGAGCAGTACTTC. The encoded protein is CASSPPRGSLYEQYF. The chain has TRBV18 and TRBJ2-7; a weak D match, TRBD2 (6 bases). Germline lookup yields CDR1 KGHSH and CDR2 LQKENI. The CDR3 runs 15 residues. V lost 0 bases and J 3 bases, leaving 12 bases between the germline ends.

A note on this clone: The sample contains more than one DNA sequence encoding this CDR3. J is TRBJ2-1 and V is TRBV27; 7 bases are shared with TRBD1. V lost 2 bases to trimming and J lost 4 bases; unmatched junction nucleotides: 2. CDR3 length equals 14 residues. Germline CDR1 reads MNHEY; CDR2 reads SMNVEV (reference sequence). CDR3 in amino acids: CASSLQGVYNEQFF. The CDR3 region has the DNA TGTGCCAGCAGTTTACAGGGGGTATACAATGAGCAGTTCTTC.

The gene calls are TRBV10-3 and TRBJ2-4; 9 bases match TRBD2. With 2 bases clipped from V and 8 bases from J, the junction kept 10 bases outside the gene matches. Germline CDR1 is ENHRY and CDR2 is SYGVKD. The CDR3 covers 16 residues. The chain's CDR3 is CAISEVAGASSDIQYF. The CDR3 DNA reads TGTGCCATCAGTGAGGTAGCGGGGGCGTCCTCGGACATTCAGTACTTC.

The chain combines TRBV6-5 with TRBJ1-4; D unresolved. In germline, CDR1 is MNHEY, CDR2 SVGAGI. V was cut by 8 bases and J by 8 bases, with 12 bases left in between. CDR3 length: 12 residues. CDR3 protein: CASGHPGEKLFF. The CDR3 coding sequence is TGTGCCAGCGGTCACCCGGGGGAAAAACTGTTTTTT.

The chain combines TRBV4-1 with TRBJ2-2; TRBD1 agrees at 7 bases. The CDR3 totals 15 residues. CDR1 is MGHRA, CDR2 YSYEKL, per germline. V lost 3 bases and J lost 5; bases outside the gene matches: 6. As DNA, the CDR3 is TGCGCCAGCAGCCAGACAGGGATAAGAACCGGGGAGCTGTTTTTT. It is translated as CASSQTGIRTGELFF.

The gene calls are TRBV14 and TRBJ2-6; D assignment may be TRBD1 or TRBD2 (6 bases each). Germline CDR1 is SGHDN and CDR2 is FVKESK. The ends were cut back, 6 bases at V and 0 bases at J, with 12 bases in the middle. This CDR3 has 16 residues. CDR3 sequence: CASREGGFSGANVLTF. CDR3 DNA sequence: TGTGCCAGCAGAGAGGGGGGATTCTCTGGGGCCAACGTCCTGACTTTC.

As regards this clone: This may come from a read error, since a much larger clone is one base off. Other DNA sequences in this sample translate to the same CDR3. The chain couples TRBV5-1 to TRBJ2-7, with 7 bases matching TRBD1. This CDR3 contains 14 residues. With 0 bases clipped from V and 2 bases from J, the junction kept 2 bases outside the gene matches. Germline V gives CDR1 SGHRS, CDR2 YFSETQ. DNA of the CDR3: TGCGCCAGCAGCTTGGACAGGGGAACCTACGAGCAGTACTTC. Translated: CASSLDRGTYEQYF.

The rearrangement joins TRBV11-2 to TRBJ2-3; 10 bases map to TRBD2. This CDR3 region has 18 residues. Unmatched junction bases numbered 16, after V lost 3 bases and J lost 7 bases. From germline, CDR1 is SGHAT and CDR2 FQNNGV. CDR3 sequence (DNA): TGTGCCAGCAGCTTCACCCTCGACAGCGGGGGGGCTTTGAATACGCAGTATTTT. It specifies CASSFTLDSGGALNTQYF.

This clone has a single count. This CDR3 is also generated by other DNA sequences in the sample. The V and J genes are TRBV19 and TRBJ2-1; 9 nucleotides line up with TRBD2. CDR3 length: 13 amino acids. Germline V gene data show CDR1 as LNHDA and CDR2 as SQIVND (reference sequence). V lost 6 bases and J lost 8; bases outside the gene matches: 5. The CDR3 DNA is TGTGCCAGTAGCCAGGGACTAGCTTATGAGCAGTTCTTC. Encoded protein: CASSQGLAYEQFF.